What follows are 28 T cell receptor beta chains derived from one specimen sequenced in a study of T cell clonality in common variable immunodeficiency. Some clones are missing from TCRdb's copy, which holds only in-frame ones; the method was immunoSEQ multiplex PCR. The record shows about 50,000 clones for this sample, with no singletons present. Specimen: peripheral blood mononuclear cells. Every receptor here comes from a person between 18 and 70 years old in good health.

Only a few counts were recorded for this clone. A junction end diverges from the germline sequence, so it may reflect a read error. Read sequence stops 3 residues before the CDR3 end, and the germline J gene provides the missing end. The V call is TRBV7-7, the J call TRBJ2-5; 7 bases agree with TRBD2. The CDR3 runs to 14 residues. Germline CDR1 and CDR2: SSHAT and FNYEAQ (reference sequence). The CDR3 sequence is CASSPGGRQETQYF. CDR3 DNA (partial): TGTGCTAGCAGCCCGGGGGGTCGCCAAGAGACC.

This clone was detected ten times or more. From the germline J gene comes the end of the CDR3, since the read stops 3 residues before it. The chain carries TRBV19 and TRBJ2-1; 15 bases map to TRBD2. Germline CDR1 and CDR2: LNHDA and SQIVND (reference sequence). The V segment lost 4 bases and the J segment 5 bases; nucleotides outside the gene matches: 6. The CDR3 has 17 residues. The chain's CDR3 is CASSTGTSGGRNNEQFF. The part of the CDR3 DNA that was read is TGTGCCAGTAGTACGGGGACTAGCGGGGGGCGTAACAATGAG.

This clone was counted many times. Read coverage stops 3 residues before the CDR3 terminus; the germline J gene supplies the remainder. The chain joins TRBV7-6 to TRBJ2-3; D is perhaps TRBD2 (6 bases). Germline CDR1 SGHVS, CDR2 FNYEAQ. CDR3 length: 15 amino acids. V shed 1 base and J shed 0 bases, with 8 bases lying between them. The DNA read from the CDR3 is TGTGCCAGCAGCTTAGTAGGGACTAGCACAGATACG. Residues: CASSLVGTSTDT. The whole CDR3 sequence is CASSLVGTSTDTQYF.

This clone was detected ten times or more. The CDR3 sequence is CSGQGVLYNEQFF. The covered CDR3 bases are TGCAGCGGTCAAGGGGTACTCTACAATGAG. The V and J genes are TRBV29-1 and TRBJ2-1; possibly TRBD1 for D (5 bases). The read is 3 residues too short to cover the CDR3 end, so that end is filled in from the germline J gene. Between the trimmed V and J ends, which lost 7 bases and 3 bases, there was a span of 13 bases. The CDR3 runs 13 residues. In germline, CDR1 is SQVTM, CDR2 ANQGSEA.

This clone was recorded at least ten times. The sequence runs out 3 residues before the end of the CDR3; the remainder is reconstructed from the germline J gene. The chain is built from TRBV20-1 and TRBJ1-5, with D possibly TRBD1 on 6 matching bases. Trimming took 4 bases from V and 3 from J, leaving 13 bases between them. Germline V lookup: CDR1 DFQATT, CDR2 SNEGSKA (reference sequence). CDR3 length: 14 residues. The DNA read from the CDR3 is TGCAGTGCTAACCCGGGACACAACAATCAGCCC. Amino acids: CSANPGHNNQP. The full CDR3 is CSANPGHNNQPQHF.

The sequenced CDR3 bases are TGTGCCAGCAGTTTTAGCGGGGGAGACTACAATGAC. Its protein product is CASSFSGGDYND. The CDR3 as a whole reads CASSFSGGDYNDYTF. The V and J genes are TRBV7-3 and TRBJ1-2; tentative D call: TRBD1 (5 bases). The missing CDR3 end, 3 residues past where the read stops, is filled in from the germline J gene. Germline V lookup: CDR1 SGHTA, CDR2 FQGTGA. CDR3 length: 15 amino acids. The full variable domain, rest sourced from reference TRBV7-3 and TRBJ1-2, is GAGVSQTPSNKVTEKGKYVELRCDPISGHTALYWYRQSLGQGPEFLIYFQGTGAADDSGLPNDRFFAVRPEGSVSTLKIQRTERGDSAVYLCASSFSGGDYNDYTFGSGTRLTVV.

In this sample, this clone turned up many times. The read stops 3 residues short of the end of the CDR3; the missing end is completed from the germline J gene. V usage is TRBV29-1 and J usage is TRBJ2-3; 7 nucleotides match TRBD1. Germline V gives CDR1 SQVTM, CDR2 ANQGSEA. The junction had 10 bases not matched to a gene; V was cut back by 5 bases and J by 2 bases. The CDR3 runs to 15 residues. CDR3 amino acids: CSVRGPGGFTDTQYF. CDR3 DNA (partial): TGCAGCGTTCGGGGACCAGGGGGATTCACAGATACG.

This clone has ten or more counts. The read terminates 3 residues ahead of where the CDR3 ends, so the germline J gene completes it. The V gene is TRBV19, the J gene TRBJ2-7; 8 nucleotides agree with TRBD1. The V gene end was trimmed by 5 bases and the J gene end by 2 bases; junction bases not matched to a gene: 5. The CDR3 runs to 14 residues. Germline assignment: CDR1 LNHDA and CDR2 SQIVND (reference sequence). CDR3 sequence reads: CASSSTGVTYEQYF. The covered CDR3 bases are TGTGCCAGTAGTTCGACAGGGGTCACCTACGAG.

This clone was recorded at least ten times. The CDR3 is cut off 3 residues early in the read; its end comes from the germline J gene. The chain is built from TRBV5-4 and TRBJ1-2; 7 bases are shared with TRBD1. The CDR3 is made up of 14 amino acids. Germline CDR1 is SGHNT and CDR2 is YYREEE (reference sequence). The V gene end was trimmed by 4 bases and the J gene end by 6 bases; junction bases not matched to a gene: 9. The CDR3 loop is CASSPTGFSDGYTF. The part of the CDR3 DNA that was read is TGTGCCAGCAGCCCGACAGGGTTTTCGGATGGC.

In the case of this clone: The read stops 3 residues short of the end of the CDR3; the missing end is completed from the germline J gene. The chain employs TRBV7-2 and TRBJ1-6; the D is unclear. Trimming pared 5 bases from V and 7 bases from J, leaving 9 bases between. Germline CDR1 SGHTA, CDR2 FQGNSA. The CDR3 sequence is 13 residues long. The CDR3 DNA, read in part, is TGTGCCAGCAGCCCCGATCGGAATTCACCC. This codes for CASSPDRNSP. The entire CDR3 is CASSPDRNSPLHF. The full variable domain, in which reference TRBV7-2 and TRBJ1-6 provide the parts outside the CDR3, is GAGVSQSPSNKVTEKGKDVELRCDPISGHTALYWYRQSLGQGLEFLIYFQGNSAPDKSGLPSDRFSAERTGGSVSTLTIQRTQQEDSAVYLCASSPDRNSPLHFGNGTRLTVT.

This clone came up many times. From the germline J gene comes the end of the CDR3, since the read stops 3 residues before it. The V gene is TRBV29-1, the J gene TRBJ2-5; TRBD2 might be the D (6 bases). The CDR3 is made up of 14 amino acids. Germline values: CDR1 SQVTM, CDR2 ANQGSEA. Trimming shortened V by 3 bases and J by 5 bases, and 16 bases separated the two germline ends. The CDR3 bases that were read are TGCAGCGTTGACGCGGGGCCCCATTATGAGACC. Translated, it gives CSVDAGPHYET. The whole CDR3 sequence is CSVDAGPHYETQYF.

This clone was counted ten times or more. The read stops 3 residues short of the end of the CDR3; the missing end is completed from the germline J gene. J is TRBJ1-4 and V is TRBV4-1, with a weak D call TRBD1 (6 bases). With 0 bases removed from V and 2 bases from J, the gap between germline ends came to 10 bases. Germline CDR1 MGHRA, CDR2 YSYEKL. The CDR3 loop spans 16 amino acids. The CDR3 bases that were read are TGCGCCAGCAGCCAAGATAGGGGGAACACTAATGAAAAA. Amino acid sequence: CASSQDRGNTNEK. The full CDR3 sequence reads CASSQDRGNTNEKLFF.

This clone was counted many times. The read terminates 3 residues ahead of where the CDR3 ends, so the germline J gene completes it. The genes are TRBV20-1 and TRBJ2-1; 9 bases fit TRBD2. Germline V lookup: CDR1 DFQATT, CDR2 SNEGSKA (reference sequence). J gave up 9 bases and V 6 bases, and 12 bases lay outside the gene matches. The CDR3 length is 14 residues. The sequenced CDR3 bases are TGCAGTGCGAGCCCTGTAGCGGGAGATAGTGAG. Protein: CSASPVAGDSE. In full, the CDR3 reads CSASPVAGDSEQFF.

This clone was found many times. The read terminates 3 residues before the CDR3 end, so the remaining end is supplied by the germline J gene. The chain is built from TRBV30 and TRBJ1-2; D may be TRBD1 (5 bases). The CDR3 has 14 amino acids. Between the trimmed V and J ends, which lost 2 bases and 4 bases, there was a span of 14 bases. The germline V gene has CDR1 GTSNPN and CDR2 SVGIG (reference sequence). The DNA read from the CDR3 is TGTGCCTGGAGTCATCAGGGCCGCTTCTATGGC. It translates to CAWSHQGRFYG. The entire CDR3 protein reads CAWSHQGRFYGYTF. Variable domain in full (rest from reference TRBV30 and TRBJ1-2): SQTIHQWPATLVQPVGSPLSLECTVEGTSNPNLYWYRQAAGRGLQLLFYSVGIGQISSEVPQNLSASRPQDRQFILSSKKLLLSDSGFYLCAWSHQGRFYGYTFGSGTRLTVV.

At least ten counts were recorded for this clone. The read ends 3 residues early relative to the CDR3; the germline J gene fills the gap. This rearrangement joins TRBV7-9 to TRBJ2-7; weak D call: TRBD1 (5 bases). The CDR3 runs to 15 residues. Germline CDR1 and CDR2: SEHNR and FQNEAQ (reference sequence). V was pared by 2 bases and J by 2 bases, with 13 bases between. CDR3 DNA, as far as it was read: TGTGCCAGCAGCTTATTAGACAGTCCCCCCTACGAG. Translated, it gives CASSLLDSPPYE. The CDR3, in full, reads CASSLLDSPPYEQYF.

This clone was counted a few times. CDR3 sequence reads: CASTGQRRNTEAFF. The covered CDR3 bases are TGTGCCAGCACGGGACAGAGAAGGAACACTGAA. The chain links TRBV2 to TRBJ1-1, with TRBD1 matching 7 bases. The read halts 3 residues ahead of the CDR3 end, with the missing end drawn from the germline J gene. Germline V gene sequence: CDR1 SNHLY, CDR2 FYNNEI. The CDR3 has 14 residues. The V segment lost 7 bases and the J segment 1 base; nucleotides outside the gene matches: 6. Full variable domain (outside the CDR3, taken from reference TRBV2 and TRBJ1-1): EPEVTQTPSHQVTQMGQEVILRCVPISNHLYFYWYRQILGQKVEFLVSFYNNEISEKSEIFDDQFSVERPDGSNFTLKIRSTKLEDSAMYFCASTGQRRNTEAFFGQGTRLTVV.

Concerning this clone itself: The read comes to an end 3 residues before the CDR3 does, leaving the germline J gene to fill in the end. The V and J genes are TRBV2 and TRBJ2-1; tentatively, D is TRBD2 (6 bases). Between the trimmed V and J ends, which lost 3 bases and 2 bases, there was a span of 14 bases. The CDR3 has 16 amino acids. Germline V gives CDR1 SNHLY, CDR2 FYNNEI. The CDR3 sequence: CASSEEGNPAYNEQFF. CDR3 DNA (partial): TGTGCCAGCAGTGAGGAGGGCAACCCGGCCTACAATGAG.

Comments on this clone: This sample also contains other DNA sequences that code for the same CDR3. CDR3 DNA (partial): TGTGCCAGCTCACCCCCCGGGACAGGGGTGGGTGGC. Amino acid sequence: CASSPPGTGVGG. The CDR3 as a whole reads CASSPPGTGVGGYTF. The chain uses TRBV18 and TRBJ1-2, with 10 bases lining up with TRBD1. With the read ending 3 residues before the CDR3 end, the germline J gene is used to fill in that end. The trim removed 3 bases at V and 7 bases at J, leaving 8 bases unmatched. This CDR3 contains 15 residues. Germline CDR1 KGHSH, CDR2 LQKENI.

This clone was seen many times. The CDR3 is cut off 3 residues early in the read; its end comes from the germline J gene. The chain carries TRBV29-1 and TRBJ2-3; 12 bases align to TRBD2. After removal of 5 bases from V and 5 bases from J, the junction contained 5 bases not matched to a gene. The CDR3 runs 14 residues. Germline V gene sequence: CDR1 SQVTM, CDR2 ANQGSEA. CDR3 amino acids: CSVLLAGGLDTQYF. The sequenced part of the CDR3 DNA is TGCAGCGTTCTACTAGCGGGAGGTTTAGATACG.

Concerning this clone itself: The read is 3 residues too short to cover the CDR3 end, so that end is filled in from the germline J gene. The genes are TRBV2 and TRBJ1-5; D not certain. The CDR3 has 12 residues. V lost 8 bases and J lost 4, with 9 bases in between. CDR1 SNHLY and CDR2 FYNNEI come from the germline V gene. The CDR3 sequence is CASAGWNQPQHF. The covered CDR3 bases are TGTGCCAGCGCGGGTTGGAATCAGCCC.

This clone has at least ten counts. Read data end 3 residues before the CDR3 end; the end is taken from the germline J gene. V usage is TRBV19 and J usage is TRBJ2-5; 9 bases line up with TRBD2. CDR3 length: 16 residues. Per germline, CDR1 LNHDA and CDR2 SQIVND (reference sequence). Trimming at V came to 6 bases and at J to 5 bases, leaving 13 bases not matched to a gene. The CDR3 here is CASRTSGSGGGETQYF. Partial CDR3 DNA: TGTGCCAGTAGAACCTCGGGTAGCGGGGGCGGTGAGACC.

This CDR3 is CASSPSARGVQPQHF. CDR3 DNA, as far as it was read: TGTGCCAGCTCACCCTCGGCCCGGGGAGTGCAGCCC. The V gene is TRBV18, the J gene TRBJ1-5, with D unclear. The sequence runs out 3 residues before the end of the CDR3; the remainder is reconstructed from the germline J gene. This CDR3 is 15 amino acids long. Germline-derived CDR1 and CDR2 are KGHSH and LQKENI. Trimming cost V 3 bases and J 7 bases, with 16 bases left between them.

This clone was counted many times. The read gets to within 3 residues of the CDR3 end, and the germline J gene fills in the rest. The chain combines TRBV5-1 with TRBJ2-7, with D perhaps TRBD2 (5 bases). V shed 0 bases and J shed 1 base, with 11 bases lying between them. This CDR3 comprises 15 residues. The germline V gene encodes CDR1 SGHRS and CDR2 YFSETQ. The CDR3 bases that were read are TGCGCCAGCAGCTTGGAGGAGCGGCTATCCTACGAG. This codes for CASSLEERLSYE. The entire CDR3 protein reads CASSLEERLSYEQYF.

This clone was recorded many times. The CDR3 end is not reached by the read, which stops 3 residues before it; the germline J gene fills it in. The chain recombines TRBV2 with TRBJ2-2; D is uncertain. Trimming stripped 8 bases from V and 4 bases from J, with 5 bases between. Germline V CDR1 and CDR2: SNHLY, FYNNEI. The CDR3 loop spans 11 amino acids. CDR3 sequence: CASRGTGELFF. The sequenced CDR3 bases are TGTGCCAGCCGAGGCACCGGGGAG.

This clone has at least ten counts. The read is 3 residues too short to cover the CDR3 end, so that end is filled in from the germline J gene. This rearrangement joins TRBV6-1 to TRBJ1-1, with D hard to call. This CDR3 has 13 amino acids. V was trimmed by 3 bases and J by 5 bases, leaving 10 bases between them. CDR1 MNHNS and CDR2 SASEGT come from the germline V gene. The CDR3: CASSEFTETEAFF. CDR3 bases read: TGTGCCAGCAGTGAGTTTACAGAGACTGAA.

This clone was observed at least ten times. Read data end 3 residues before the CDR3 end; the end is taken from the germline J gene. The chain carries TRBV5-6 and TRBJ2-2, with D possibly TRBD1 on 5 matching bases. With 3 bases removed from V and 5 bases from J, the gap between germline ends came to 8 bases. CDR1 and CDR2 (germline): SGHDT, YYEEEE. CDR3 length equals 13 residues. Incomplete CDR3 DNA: TGTGCCAGCAGCTCCTGGACAACCGGGGAG. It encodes CASSSWTTGE. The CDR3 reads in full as CASSSWTTGELFF.

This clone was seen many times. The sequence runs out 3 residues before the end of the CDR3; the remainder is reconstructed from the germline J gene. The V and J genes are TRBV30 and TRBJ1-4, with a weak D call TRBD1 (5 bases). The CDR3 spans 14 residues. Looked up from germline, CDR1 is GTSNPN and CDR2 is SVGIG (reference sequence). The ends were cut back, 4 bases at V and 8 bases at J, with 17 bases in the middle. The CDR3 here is CAWTLGGIEEKLFF. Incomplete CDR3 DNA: TGTGCCTGGACCTTGGGGGGAATTGAGGAAAAA.

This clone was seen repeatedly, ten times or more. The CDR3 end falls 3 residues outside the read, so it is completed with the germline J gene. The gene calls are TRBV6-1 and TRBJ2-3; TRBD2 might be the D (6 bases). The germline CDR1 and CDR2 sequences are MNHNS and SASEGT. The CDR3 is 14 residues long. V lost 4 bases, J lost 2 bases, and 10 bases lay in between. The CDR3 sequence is CASSGGEPTDTQYF. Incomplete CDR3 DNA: TGTGCCAGCAGTGGGGGGGAACCCACAGATACG.